This TCR beta chain was profiled in a study of cytomegalovirus exposure and HLA in healthy donors. Germline V gene data show CDR1 as SGHRS and CDR2 as YFSETQ. The CDR3 extends over 15 amino acids. Trimming cost V 3 bases and J 2 bases, with 12 bases left between them. With 60 Vbeta and 13 Jbeta primers, the PCR was carried out. Libraries were prepared by immunoSEQ multiplex PCR; TCRdb keeps only in-frame clonotypes and omits some of them. The data show around 100,000 clones, 70% to 80% seen once. The chain carries TRBV5-1 and TRBJ1-3; D may be TRBD1 (6 bases). Sequences were obtained from PBMCs. The TCR originated in a female donor in good health and CMV-seropositive. The chain's CDR3 is CASSYSQGTGNTIYF. The CDR3 bases are TGCGCCAGCAGCTACTCACAGGGTACTGGAAACACCATATATTTT.